This record covers a single TCR beta chain. The data belong to a study of shared clonotypes between healthy human individuals. CDR1 and CDR2 (germline): SGDLS, YYNGEE. This CDR3 spans 12 amino acids. Between the trimmed V and J ends, which lost 4 bases and 6 bases, there was a span of 10 bases. Here immunoSEQ multiplex PCR was the method, and the copy in TCRdb shows in-frame clones only, minus some. The table has 2.5 million or so clones, roughly 92% seen once. The receptor was derived from a man between 18 and 35 years old in good health. The sequenced sample was naive CD4+ T cells sorted from blood. Subset given: CD45RA+ positively selected. The chain couples TRBV9 to TRBJ1-2; D is uncertain. CDR3 sequence reads: CASSLDGNGYTF. CDR3 sequence (DNA): TGTGCCAGCAGCCTTGACGGTAATGGCTACACCTTC. Filled out from reference TRBV9 and TRBJ1-2, the complete variable domain reads DSGVTQTPKHLITATGQRVTLRCSPRSGDLSVYWYQQSLDQGLQFLIQYYNGEERAKGNILERFSAQQFPDLHSELNLSSLELGDSALYFCASSLDGNGYTFGSGTRLTVV.